One sample yielded the 32 T cell receptor beta chains listed below, sequenced in a study of OX40 agonist ivuxolimab in advanced cancers. Data came from immunoSEQ multiplex PCR; TCRdb stores just in-frame clones and leaves some out. The sample has tens of thousands of clones, over 70% seen once; the top ten hold roughly 4.9%. The sample here was CD4+ or CD8+ T cells sorted from blood, taken in a trial of the OX40 agonist ivuxolimab. Source of these receptors: an adult with an advanced solid tumor such as melanoma, head and neck, liver or kidney cancer.

V gene TRBV7-8 combines with J gene TRBJ2-4, with 11 bases fitting TRBD2. Per germline, CDR1 SGHVS and CDR2 FQNEAQ. The CDR3 consists of 18 residues. V lost 1 base and J lost 2; bases outside the gene matches: 7. The CDR3 DNA follows: TGTGCCAGCAGCTTAGTAGCGGGGGGGATAGGAACCAAAAACATTCAGTACTTC. Its translation: CASSLVAGGIGTKNIQYF.

V usage is TRBV15 and J usage is TRBJ2-6; D ambiguous. V gave up 5 bases and J gave up 0 bases, with 11 bases separating them. CDR1 and CDR2 from the germline V gene are LNHNV and YYDKDF (reference sequence). The CDR3 extends over 16 amino acids. This chain's CDR3 is CATSGRSFSGANVLTF. The CDR3 DNA follows: TGTGCCACCAGCGGAAGGTCCTTCTCTGGGGCCAACGTCCTGACTTTC.

This clone was seen more than once but under ten times. The V gene is TRBV9, the J gene TRBJ1-6; possible D gene TRBD1, 5 bases. V gave up 0 bases and J gave up 6 bases, with 16 bases separating them. Germline V gene lookup returns CDR1 SGDLS and CDR2 YYNGEE. This CDR3 spans 17 amino acids. CDR3 region: CASSVDLQGLGNSPLHF. The DNA of the CDR3 is TGTGCCAGCAGCGTAGATCTTCAGGGTTTAGGTAATTCACCCCTCCACTTT.

This clone was seen a single time. The rearrangement uses TRBV10-2 and TRBJ1-1; 8 bases agree with TRBD1. Per germline, CDR1 WSHSY and CDR2 SAAADI. The CDR3 length is 13 residues. V shed 6 bases and J 1 base; nucleotides not matched to a gene: 1. Here the CDR3 reads CASSGQGNTEAFF. CDR3 nucleotide sequence: TGCGCCAGCAGCGGACAGGGGAACACTGAAGCTTTCTTT.

The V gene is TRBV6-6, the J gene TRBJ2-7; 7 positions agree with TRBD1. Germline CDR1 MNHNY, CDR2 SVGAGI (reference sequence). Unmatched junction bases numbered 5, after V lost 4 bases and J lost 2 bases. CDR3 length: 14 residues. The DNA for the CDR3 is TGTGCCAGCAGTTTTGGGACAGCGCCCTACGAGCAGTACTTC. Its translation is CASSFGTAPYEQYF.

The chain has TRBV10-3 and TRBJ2-7; D is unclear. CDR3 length: 13 residues. The V gene's germline CDR1 is ENHRY and CDR2 SYGVKD. V shed 1 base and J shed 0 bases, with 4 bases lying between them. CDR3 region: CAISEWNSYEQYF. In nucleotides, the CDR3 is TGTGCCATCAGTGAGTGGAACTCCTACGAGCAGTACTTC.

The chain links TRBV11-3 to TRBJ2-1, with D perhaps TRBD1 (7 bases). The germline CDR1 and CDR2 sequences are SGHNT and YENEEA. The CDR3 runs to 15 residues. With 6 bases removed from V and 3 bases from J, the gap between germline ends came to 15 bases. The CDR3 coding sequence is TGTGCCAGCAGACTTGCCCAGGGGGGCTACAATGAGCAGTTCTTC. This encodes CASRLAQGGYNEQFF. Full variable domain (rest looked up from reference TRBV11-3 and TRBJ2-1): EAGVVQSPRYKIIEKKQPVAFWCNPISGHNTLYWYLQNLGQGPELLIRYENEEAVDDSQLPKDRFSAERLKGVDSTLKIQPAELGDSAVYLCASRLAQGGYNEQFFGPGTRLTVL.

This sequence joins TRBV7-2 and TRBJ2-1; the D is unclear. The CDR3 length is 15 residues. Trimming removed 5 bases at V and 15 bases at J, with 26 bases between. Germline-derived CDR1 and CDR2 are SGHTA and FQGNSA. CDR3 sequence (DNA): TGTGCCAGCAGCCCCGCTATGAGTAGCCTCATAGTGGTGTTCTTC. Its translation is CASSPAMSSLIVVFF.

The gene calls are TRBV4-1 and TRBJ1-4; D gene ambiguous. Trimming cost V 1 base and J 1 base, with 10 bases left between them. This CDR3 is built from 16 residues. Germline V gene data show CDR1 as MGHRA and CDR2 as YSYEKL. CDR3 region: CASSQGDRITNEKLFF. The CDR3, as DNA: TGCGCCAGCAGCCAAGGGGATCGGATAACTAATGAAAAACTGTTTTTT.

This clone was detected only once. The gene calls are TRBV7-8 and TRBJ2-1; a possible D gene is TRBD1 (6 bases). The CDR3 is 14 residues long. The V and J ends lost 7 bases and 12 bases respectively, with 22 bases between them. The germline V gene encodes CDR1 SGHVS and CDR2 FQNEAQ. CDR3 residues: CASTLTGTLTLQFF. The CDR3, as DNA: TGTGCCAGCACCCTCACCGGGACACTAACCTTGCAGTTCTTC.

J is TRBJ2-3 and V is TRBV30; D not resolved. Trimming removed 3 bases at V and 8 bases at J, with 9 bases between. Germline-derived CDR1 and CDR2 are GTSNPN and SVGIG (reference sequence). This CDR3 is built from 11 residues. The CDR3 here is CAWSPLGTQYF. The CDR3 region has the DNA TGTGCCTGGAGCCCCCTCGGTACGCAGTATTTT.

V and J are TRBV4-2 and TRBJ2-5, with unresolved D. Germline lookup yields CDR1 LGHNA and CDR2 YNFKEQ. The CDR3 has 13 amino acids. Trimming left V 1 base short and J 5 bases short, with 8 bases between. Here the CDR3 reads CASSQGGAETQYF. As DNA, the CDR3 is TGTGCCAGCAGCCAAGGTGGAGCGGAGACCCAGTACTTC.

The rearrangement joins TRBV10-3 to TRBJ2-5; TRBD1 matches at 7 bases. The CDR3 sequence is 14 residues long. J gave up 2 bases and V 4 bases, and 4 bases lay outside the gene matches. Germline V gene data show CDR1 as ENHRY and CDR2 as SYGVKD. CDR3 sequence reads: CAISGRQGQETQYF. The CDR3 DNA sequence: TGTGCCATCAGTGGTAGACAGGGACAAGAGACCCAGTACTTC.

V usage is TRBV27 and J usage is TRBJ2-5; TRBD1 is a possible D gene (5 bases). The CDR3 runs to 14 residues. Trimming took off 0 bases at V and 4 bases at J, with 9 bases between the two ends. Germline lookup yields CDR1 MNHEY and CDR2 SMNVEV (reference sequence). CDR3 protein: CASSLSGRGETQYF. DNA for the CDR3: TGTGCCAGCAGTTTATCGGGGCGCGGAGAGACCCAGTACTTC.

This clone was picked up one time. V is TRBV14 and J is TRBJ2-1; 7 nucleotides align to TRBD1. With V trimmed by 1 base and J by 7 bases, 4 bases remained unmatched. Germline V lookup: CDR1 SGHDN, CDR2 FVKESK. The CDR3 is made up of 14 amino acids. For the CDR3, the DNA is TGTGCCAGCAGCCAAGCGTTCAGGGGGAATGAGCAGTTCTTC. Translation gives CASSQAFRGNEQFF.

The rearrangement joins TRBV30 to TRBJ1-1; 7 bases align to TRBD1. Trimming cost V 7 bases and J 1 base; bases outside gene matches: 6. The V gene's germline CDR1 is GTSNPN and CDR2 SVGIG (reference sequence). The CDR3 totals 13 residues. DNA for the CDR3: TGTGCCTACTCCCGGGACAGGAACACTGAAGCTTTCTTT. Its translation: CAYSRDRNTEAFF.

The rearrangement joins TRBV11-3 to TRBJ2-5; D is unclear. Germline CDR1 and CDR2: SGHNT and YENEEA. Trimming removed 0 bases from V and 4 bases from J, with 6 bases in between. The CDR3 spans 13 residues. This CDR3 reads CASSLDARETQYF. As DNA, the CDR3 is TGTGCCAGCAGCTTAGATGCAAGAGAGACCCAGTACTTC.

V and J are TRBV7-2 and TRBJ2-1; weak D call: TRBD2 (6 bases). V was trimmed by 2 bases and J by 8 bases, leaving 13 bases between them. Germline V lookup: CDR1 SGHTA, CDR2 FQGNSA. This CDR3 has 14 amino acids. CDR3 sequence: CASSLSRDDDEQFF. In DNA form, the CDR3 reads TGTGCCAGCAGCTTATCGCGGGACGACGATGAGCAGTTCTTC.

The table lists this clone with a few counts. This chain uses TRBV5-4 with TRBJ1-2; TRBD1 matches 10 bases. CDR1 SGHNT and CDR2 YYREEE come from the germline V gene (reference sequence). Trimming removed 3 bases from V and 5 bases from J; junction bases left unmatched: 4. The CDR3 is made up of 14 amino acids. The CDR3, as DNA: TGTGCCAGCAGCTCCCCGGACAGGGGGTATGGCTACACCTTC. Amino acids: CASSSPDRGYGYTF. The full variable domain, completed using reference TRBV5-4 and TRBJ1-2, is ETGVTQSPTHLIKTRGQQVTLRCSSQSGHNTVSWYQQALGQGPQFIFQYYREEENGRGNFPPRFSGLQFPNYSSELNVNALELDDSALYLCASSSPDRGYGYTFGSGTRLTVV.

In the case of this clone: The sample has other DNA sequences that encode this CDR3 too. The chain has TRBV20-1 and TRBJ2-7; the D is unclear. The V and J ends lost 6 bases and 6 bases respectively, with 12 bases between them. The germline V gene encodes CDR1 DFQATT and CDR2 SNEGSKA (reference sequence). The CDR3 sequence is 11 residues long. The CDR3 loop is CSASTASEQYF. The CDR3 DNA follows: TGCAGTGCCAGCACTGCTAGCGAGCAGTACTTC.

The J gene is TRBJ1-1, the V gene TRBV7-3, with D unclear. From germline, CDR1 is SGHTA and CDR2 FQGTGA. The length of the CDR3 is 18 residues. The V and J ends lost 5 bases and 2 bases respectively, with 24 bases between them. This CDR3 is CASSPQAPASTFNTEAFF. In nucleotides, the CDR3 is TGTGCCAGCAGCCCCCAAGCGCCAGCTTCTACTTTTAACACTGAAGCTTTCTTT.

This rearrangement joins TRBV6-1 to TRBJ1-2; D uncertain. The length of the CDR3 is 13 residues. Per the germline V gene, CDR1 is MNHNS and CDR2 is SASEGT. V was shortened by 6 bases and J by 2 bases, with 10 bases between the two germline ends. CDR3: CASRYGDNYGYTF. DNA of the CDR3: TGTGCCAGCAGGTATGGTGACAACTATGGCTACACCTTC.

The CDR3 reads CASSSDPFTDTQYF. The CDR3 DNA is TGTGCCAGCAGTTCAGACCCCTTCACAGATACGCAGTATTTT. The chain carries TRBV2 and TRBJ2-3; D unclear. The CDR3 contains 14 residues. Germline V lookup: CDR1 SNHLY, CDR2 FYNNEI. Trimming shortened V by 5 bases and J by 2 bases, and 11 bases separated the two germline ends.

The chain combines TRBV6-4 with TRBJ2-7; perhaps D is TRBD1 or TRBD2 (5 bases each). The CDR3 loop spans 15 amino acids. The V end was cut by 6 bases, the J end by 2 bases, with 17 bases between. Germline values: CDR1 MRHNA, CDR2 SNTAGT. CDR3 amino acids: CASSPQAGIAYEQYF. CDR3 nucleotides: TGTGCCAGCAGCCCACAGGCCGGGATAGCCTACGAGCAGTACTTC.

The chain couples TRBV29-1 to TRBJ1-2, with no clear D. Trimming took off 7 bases at V and 7 bases at J, with 16 bases between the two ends. The CDR3 runs to 12 residues. CDR1 is SQVTM and CDR2 is ANQGSEA in the germline V gene. CDR3 sequence reads: CSGQTTAGGYTF. The CDR3 coding sequence is TGCAGCGGGCAGACCACAGCGGGTGGCTACACCTTC.

The CDR3 DNA follows: TGTGCCAGCAGCTTGTCTCCCTACAATGAGCAGTTCTTC. The encoded protein is CASSLSPYNEQFF. The V and J genes are TRBV5-6 and TRBJ2-1; D is uncertain. With 1 base removed from V and 2 bases from J, the gap between germline ends came to 4 bases. This CDR3 spans 13 amino acids. CDR1 and CDR2 from the germline V gene are SGHDT and YYEEEE.

The rearrangement joins TRBV9 to TRBJ1-1; 7 nucleotides line up with TRBD1. Trimming at V came to 2 bases and at J to 5 bases, leaving 9 bases not matched to a gene. The CDR3 covers 15 residues. Looked up from germline, CDR1 is SGDLS and CDR2 is YYNGEE. DNA for the CDR3: TGTGCCAGCAGCGTCCGGGACAGACCCTCTACTGAAGCTTTCTTT. Its translation is CASSVRDRPSTEAFF.

The chain uses TRBV6-5 and TRBJ1-1; 7 nucleotides line up with TRBD1. Looked up from germline, CDR1 is MNHEY and CDR2 is SVGAGI. This CDR3 has 11 residues. After removal of 10 bases from V and 9 bases from J, the junction contained 8 bases not matched to a gene. The DNA of the CDR3 is TGTGCCACCCTCAGGGGGGAGAAAGCTTTCTTT. Translation: CATLRGEKAFF.

This CDR3 is CASSPRGSDGYTF. CDR3 DNA: TGTGCCAGCTCACCACGAGGGTCGGATGGCTACACCTTC. The rearrangement links TRBV18 to TRBJ1-2; D not certain. Looked up from germline, CDR1 is KGHSH and CDR2 is LQKENI. The CDR3 is made up of 13 amino acids. V was shortened by 1 base and J by 6 bases, with 9 bases between the two germline ends.

V is TRBV30 and J is TRBJ2-7, with D perhaps matching TRBD2 (6 bases). V lost 4 bases to trimming and J lost 5 bases, with 18 bases between them. The CDR3 extends over 14 amino acids. CDR1 is GTSNPN, CDR2 SVGIG, per germline (reference sequence). The DNA for the CDR3 is TGTGCCTGGATGGAGACTAGATGGGGCCACGAGCAGTACTTC. Protein product: CAWMETRWGHEQYF. The full variable domain, rest sourced from reference TRBV30 and TRBJ2-7, is SQTIHQWPATLVQPVGSPLSLECTVEGTSNPNLYWYRQAAGRGLQLLFYSVGIGQISSEVPQNLSASRPQDRQFILSSKKLLLSDSGFYLCAWMETRWGHEQYFGPGTRLTVT.

The chain has TRBV27 and TRBJ2-2; D possibly corresponds to TRBD2 (5 bases). CDR1 MNHEY and CDR2 SMNVEV come from the germline V gene (reference sequence). The V and J ends lost 3 bases and 6 bases respectively, with 14 bases between them. This CDR3 contains 15 residues. The CDR3, as DNA: TGTGCCAGCAGTTTCAAACCGGTGGGAGCCGGGGAGCTGTTTTTT. This encodes CASSFKPVGAGELFF.

The V and J genes are TRBV7-9 and TRBJ2-1, with D perhaps matching TRBD2 (7 bases). The ends were cut back, 2 bases at V and 8 bases at J, with 16 bases in the middle. The length of the CDR3 is 15 residues. Germline values: CDR1 SEHNR, CDR2 FQNEAQ (reference sequence). CDR3 in amino acids: CASSLMGAGDDEQFF. For the CDR3, the DNA is TGTGCCAGCAGCTTAATGGGGGCGGGGGACGATGAGCAGTTCTTC. Complete variable domain (other parts from reference TRBV7-9 and TRBJ2-1): DTGVSQNPRHKITKRGQNVTFRCDPISEHNRLYWYRQTLGQGPEFLTYFQNEAQLEKSRLLSDRFSAERPKGSFSTLEIQRTEQGDSAMYLCASSLMGAGDDEQFFGPGTRLTVL.